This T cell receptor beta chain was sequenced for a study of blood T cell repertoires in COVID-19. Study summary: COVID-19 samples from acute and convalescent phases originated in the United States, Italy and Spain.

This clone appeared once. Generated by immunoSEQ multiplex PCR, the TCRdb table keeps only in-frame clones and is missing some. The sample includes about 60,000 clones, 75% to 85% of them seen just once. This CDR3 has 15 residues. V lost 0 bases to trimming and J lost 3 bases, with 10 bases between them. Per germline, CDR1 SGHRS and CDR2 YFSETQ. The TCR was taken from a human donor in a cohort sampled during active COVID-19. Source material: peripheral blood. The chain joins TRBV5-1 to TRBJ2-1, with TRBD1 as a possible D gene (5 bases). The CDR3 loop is CASSLGQGRYNEQFF. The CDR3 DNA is TGCGCCAGCAGCTTGGGTCAGGGCCGCTACAATGAGCAGTTCTTC.